This T cell receptor beta chain appears in the sequencing data of a study of T cells in Graves' hyperthyroidism and ophthalmopathy. This clonotype was observed many times. Used for diagnoses were clinical symptoms, serum thyroxine and TRAb, thyroid ultrasound and orbital computed tomography. The germline V gene has CDR1 SQVTM and CDR2 ANQGSEA. This CDR3 is 14 amino acids long. V lost 3 bases to trimming and J lost 3 bases, with 13 bases between them. Using RNA transcripts as the source, TCR beta CDR3 regions were amplified. The study used the HTBI primer set for a first-round RT-PCR of the TCR CDR3. In TCRdb, the multiplex PCR reads were re-called with MiXCR into one record per CDR3 protein. The sample comprises approximately 420,000 distinct CDR3 sequences, approximately 14% of which are singletons, and more than 4.5% rests with the top ten.

The sample was blood. The chain combines TRBV29-1 with TRBJ2-3; the D call may be TRBD1 or TRBD2 (6 bases each). This TCR came from a woman aged 18-29 years with Graves' hyperthyroidism. CDR3 sequence reads: CSVDTGAGTDTQYF. CDR3 DNA: TGCAGCGTTGATACGGGGGCGGGTACAGATACGCAGTATTTT.